The 9 T cell receptor beta chains presented below share a single source sample, sequenced in a study of shared clonotypes between healthy human individuals. Clones were sequenced by immunoSEQ multiplex PCR, and TCRdb holds only the in-frame ones, with some missing. Among more than 550,000 clones listed, about two thirds were seen once. Sequenced: memory CD4+ T cells sorted from blood. Subset reported: CD45RA-negative fraction. Receptor source: a woman aged 25 to 45 in good health.

The chain uses TRBV13 and TRBJ2-7; 7 nucleotides line up with TRBD2. The CDR3 covers 14 residues. Germline-derived CDR1 and CDR2 are PRHDT and FYEKMQ (reference sequence). With V trimmed by 5 bases and J by 5 bases, 9 bases remained unmatched. The chain's CDR3 is CASSPIAGVNEQYF. DNA of the CDR3: TGTGCCAGCAGCCCCATCGCGGGAGTCAACGAGCAGTACTTC.

The chain uses TRBV11-3 and TRBJ2-1; no clear D. Trimming pared 1 base from V and 7 bases from J, leaving 14 bases between. Germline V gene sequence: CDR1 SGHNT, CDR2 YENEEA. The CDR3 sequence is 15 residues long. DNA for the CDR3: TGTGCCAGCAGCTTAGGCGGAAACCCGAAAAATGAGCAGTTCTTC. Translation: CASSLGGNPKNEQFF. The full variable domain, with the rest looked up from reference TRBV11-3 and TRBJ2-1, is EAGVVQSPRYKIIEKKQPVAFWCNPISGHNTLYWYLQNLGQGPELLIRYENEEAVDDSQLPKDRFSAERLKGVDSTLKIQPAELGDSAVYLCASSLGGNPKNEQFFGPGTRLTVL.

The CDR3 DNA reads TGTGCCAGCAGCTTGGCGGGGGGCGGTTTCTCTGAAAAACTGTTTTTT. Translation gives CASSLAGGGFSEKLFF. V usage is TRBV5-5 and J usage is TRBJ1-4, with a weak D call TRBD1 (6 bases). The V gene's germline CDR1 is SGHKS and CDR2 YYEKEE (reference sequence). The CDR3 is 16 residues long. V lost 0 bases and J 7 bases, leaving 16 bases between the germline ends.

The rearrangement links TRBV9 to TRBJ2-7; unclear D gene. Trimming shortened V by 4 bases and J by 0 bases, and 14 bases separated the two germline ends. Germline V lookup: CDR1 SGDLS, CDR2 YYNGEE. The length of the CDR3 is 15 residues. The CDR3 here is CASSPSTVSSYEQYF. Written as DNA, the CDR3 is TGTGCCAGCAGCCCCTCGACTGTCAGCTCCTACGAGCAGTACTTC.

The rearrangement uses TRBV19 and TRBJ1-2; no clear D. Germline CDR1 is LNHDA and CDR2 is SQIVND (reference sequence). The CDR3 consists of 13 residues. V lost 2 bases and J lost 0, with 4 bases in between. The CDR3 loop reads CASSISANYGYTF. DNA of the CDR3: TGTGCCAGTAGTATATCCGCTAACTATGGCTACACCTTC.

J is TRBJ1-1 and V is TRBV4-2; D is undetermined. Trimming shortened V by 3 bases and J by 3 bases, and 11 bases separated the two germline ends. The CDR3 totals 14 residues. Germline CDR1 reads LGHNA; CDR2 reads YNFKEQ. In DNA, the CDR3 is TGTGCCAGCAGCCATGTAGGATTAGACACTGAAGCTTTCTTT. Translating it yields CASSHVGLDTEAFF.

The chain combines TRBV28 with TRBJ2-1; 8 bases match TRBD2. V shed 6 bases and J 4 bases; nucleotides not matched to a gene: 17. Germline V lookup: CDR1 MDHEN, CDR2 SYDVKM. The CDR3 is 18 residues long. In DNA form, the CDR3 reads TGTGCCAGCAGCCTGGGGAACTGGGCGGGAGGCCTTTACAATGAGCAGTTCTTC. It yields the protein CASSLGNWAGGLYNEQFF. Using reference TRBV28 and TRBJ2-1 for the parts outside the CDR3, the full variable domain is DVKVTQSSRYLVKRTGEKVFLECVQDMDHENMFWYRQDPGLGLRLIYFSYDVKMKEKGDIPEGYSVSREKKERFSLILESASTNQTSMYLCASSLGNWAGGLYNEQFFGPGTRLTVL.

The rearrangement joins TRBV18 to TRBJ2-1; 9 bases are shared with TRBD2. The germline V gene has CDR1 KGHSH and CDR2 LQKENI. This CDR3 is 15 amino acids long. J was trimmed by 5 bases and V by 6 bases; bases with no gene match: 8. In DNA form, the CDR3 reads TGTGCCAGCTCGCCCGGGACTAGCAGTAACAATGAGCAGTTCTTC. Residues: CASSPGTSSNNEQFF.

This clone was observed a single time. The V gene is TRBV6-6, the J gene TRBJ1-1; 7 bases fit TRBD1. Germline-derived CDR1 and CDR2 are MNHNY and SVGAGI (reference sequence). This CDR3 is built from 13 residues. With V trimmed by 7 bases and J by 4 bases, 6 bases remained unmatched. CDR3 amino acids: CASNWDRLTEAFF. The CDR3 DNA sequence: TGTGCCAGCAACTGGGACAGACTCACTGAAGCTTTCTTT.